This T cell receptor (beta chain) stems from a study of T cells after yellow fever vaccination. This clonotype has ten or more counts. This CDR3 has 18 residues. Germline V gene sequence: CDR1 SGHDT, CDR2 YYEEEE. The ends lost 1 base at V and 0 bases at J; junction bases unmatched: 11. MiXCR, applied by TCRdb to the 5' RACE reads, yields one record per CDR3 protein. The profile shows some 390,000 distinct CDR3 sequences, around 6.4% of them singletons. This clonotype was sampled from a man aged 30 to 39 who received the YFV17D yellow fever vaccine. The input for sequencing was PBMCs, taken 5 days after the yellow fever booster vaccination. V and J are TRBV5-6 and TRBJ2-3; 7 positions match TRBD1. The CDR3 sequence is CASSLFRQGLSSTDTQYF. The CDR3 region has the DNA TGTGCCAGCAGCTTGTTCCGACAGGGCCTTTCTAGCACAGATACGCAGTATTTT. The complete variable domain, with remaining parts taken from reference TRBV5-6 and TRBJ2-3, reads DAGVTQSPTHLIKTRGQQVTLRCSPKSGHDTVSWYQQALGQGPQFIFQYYEEEERQRGNFPDRFSGHQFPNYSSELNVNALLLGDSALYLCASSLFRQGLSSTDTQYFGPGTRLTVL.